This passage covers 10 T cell receptor beta chains from one sample sequenced in a study of T cells in Graves' hyperthyroidism and ophthalmopathy. Template material for amplifying TCR beta CDR3 regions consisted of RNA transcripts. The HTBI primer set was used in a first-round RT-PCR of the TCR CDR3. TCRdb independently ran MiXCR on the multiplex PCR reads; one entry per CDR3 protein. The table has over 350,000 distinct CDR3 sequences, over 11% seen once. Sequenced material: blood. Receptors were obtained from a man aged 50 or older with Graves' ophthalmopathy.

This rearrangement joins TRBV9 to TRBJ1-1; D gene unclear. This CDR3 is 13 amino acids long. Germline CDR1 is SGDLS and CDR2 is YYNGEE. Trimming removed 0 bases from V and 2 bases from J, with 5 bases in between. In DNA, the CDR3 is TGTGCCAGCAGCGTAGTCAGTAACACTGAAGCTTTCTTT. It codes for CASSVVSNTEAFF. The whole variable domain, filled in from reference TRBV9 and TRBJ1-1, reads DSGVTQTPKHLITATGQRVTLRCSPRSGDLSVYWYQQSLDQGLQFLIQYYNGEERAKGNILERFSAQQFPDLHSELNLSSLELGDSALYFCASSVVSNTEAFFGQGTRLTVV.

There are a few counts of this clonotype. An end of the junction does not agree with germline; a read error may underlie this. The chain couples TRBV30 to TRBJ2-5; the D gene is possibly TRBD2 (5 bases). Germline CDR1 GTSNPN, CDR2 SVGIG (reference sequence). The CDR3 consists of 14 residues. The CDR3 bases are TGTGCCTGGAATTCCGGGAACCCTCAAGGGACCCAGTACTTC. Its translation: CAWNSGNPQGTQYF.

This clonotype was observed many times. This chain uses TRBV19 with TRBJ1-1; the match to TRBD1 covers 11 bases. This CDR3 comprises 16 residues. After removal of 7 bases from V and 1 base from J, the junction contained 8 bases not matched to a gene. Germline V gene data show CDR1 as LNHDA and CDR2 as SQIVND (reference sequence). The CDR3 DNA follows: TGTGCCAGTAAATCCTCGGGACAGGGGGAGAACACTGAAGCTTTCTTT. Translating it yields CASKSSGQGENTEAFF.

In this sample, this clonotype turned up many times. The CDR3 nucleotides read TGCGCCAGCAGCCAACCGGGGGTAGGTCGGGAGGGGAACGAGCAGTACTTC. It is translated as CASSQPGVGREGNEQYF. The chain joins TRBV4-1 to TRBJ2-7; TRBD2 matches at 8 bases. Germline CDR1 is MGHRA and CDR2 is YSYEKL. This CDR3 has 17 amino acids. Germline trimming cut 2 bases from V and 5 bases from J; bases unmatched to any gene: 14.

The chain recombines TRBV6-1 with TRBJ1-6, with 9 bases matching TRBD1. The CDR3 is 15 amino acids. V lost 6 bases and J lost 10; bases outside the gene matches: 10. Germline V gene lookup returns CDR1 MNHNS and CDR2 SASEGT. The CDR3 sequence is CASSTGDRAGSPLHF. The CDR3 DNA reads as TGTGCCAGCAGCACGGGGGACAGGGCTGGGTCACCCCTCCACTTT.

This clonotype was detected many times. This chain connects TRBV6-1 to TRBJ1-1, with 7 bases that match TRBD1. J gave up 3 bases and V 5 bases, and 3 bases lay outside the gene matches. Per germline, CDR1 MNHNS and CDR2 SASEGT. This CDR3 has 13 residues. The CDR3: CASSIDRDTEAFF. The CDR3 DNA follows: TGTGCCAGCAGTATAGACAGGGACACTGAAGCTTTCTTT.

This clonotype was observed a few times. V is TRBV29-1 and J is TRBJ2-3; TRBD2 is a possible D gene (5 bases). The CDR3 runs 12 residues. The germline V gene has CDR1 SQVTM and CDR2 ANQGSEA. Between the trimmed V and J ends, which lost 7 bases and 0 bases, there was a span of 8 bases. The CDR3 DNA sequence: TGCAGCGCGCGGAGGAGCACAGATACGCAGTATTTT. Its protein product is CSARRSTDTQYF.

This clonotype has just a few counts. The V call is TRBV27, the J call TRBJ1-2; D is perhaps TRBD1 (5 bases). V was cut by 7 bases and J by 6 bases, with 21 bases left in between. In germline, CDR1 is MNHEY, CDR2 SMNVEV (reference sequence). CDR3 size: 15 residues. The CDR3 is CASTEYGTSGDGYTF. The CDR3, as DNA: TGTGCCAGCACCGAATACGGGACGTCCGGGGATGGCTACACCTTC.

There are many counts of this clonotype. This chain connects TRBV3-1 to TRBJ2-3, with D possibly matching TRBD2 (5 bases). The CDR3 contains 14 residues. The V gene lost 4 bases and the J gene lost 2 bases, with 10 bases spanning the gap. Per germline, CDR1 LGHDT and CDR2 YNNKEL (reference sequence). CDR3: CASSPIGVTDTQYF. Written as DNA, the CDR3 is TGTGCCAGCAGCCCGATCGGGGTCACAGATACGCAGTATTTT.

This clonotype was counted at least ten times. The chain has TRBV6-1 and TRBJ1-1; no firm D call. The length of the CDR3 is 13 residues. The germline V and J ends were trimmed by 6 bases and 3 bases, with 11 bases remaining between them. Looked up from germline, CDR1 is MNHNS and CDR2 is SASEGT. The CDR3: CASRPGSDTEAFF. DNA for the CDR3: TGTGCCAGCAGGCCCGGGAGTGACACTGAAGCTTTCTTT.